Listed below are T cell receptor beta chains from one sample, sequenced in a study of blood T cell repertoires in COVID-19. The data were produced by immunoSEQ multiplex PCR, yet TCRdb's version contains in-frame clones alone and is incomplete. The table has some 270,000 clones, roughly 80% seen once. Material for sequencing was peripheral blood. These receptors were collected from a person between 65 and 79 years old with COVID-19, enrolled during active disease. The conserved cysteine and the conserved F or W are not part of the CDR3 here. Each record gives: D gene, CDR3 length, V gene, J gene, CDR3 protein. A D gene is named only where the DNA matches it firmly.

TRBD1	13	TRBV4-2	TRBJ1-2	ASSQVRQGRDGYT
.	12	TRBV28	TRBJ2-1	ASSRRAGYNEQF
.	10	TRBV27	TRBJ1-5	ASRNENQPQH
TRBD1	16	TRBV7-2	TRBJ1-6	ASSLVRELDRLDSPLH
TRBD2	13	TRBV7-2	TRBJ2-7	ASSRTSGGIYEQY
.	11	TRBV5-4	TRBJ2-7	ASNPWGPYEQY
.	14	TRBV7-3	TRBJ2-3	ASSLNSRQSTDTQY
.	15	TRBV11-2	TRBJ1-2	ASSLGGLRALNYGYT
.	12	TRBV7-2	TRBJ1-5	ASSASPSGQPQH
.	15	TRBV2	TRBJ2-6	ASSEGGRTSGANVLT
.	12	TRBV11-1	TRBJ2-7	ASSLGRQSYEQY
.	12	TRBV3-1/TRBV3-2	TRBJ1-1	ASSQGELRVRTF
TRBD1	11	TRBV11-2	TRBJ1-2	ASSRGTGGGYT
.	12	TRBV7-8	TRBJ1-1	ASSLRAQHTEAF
.	12	TRBV19	TRBJ2-2	ASSTGTNTGELF
.	13	TRBV6-4	TRBJ1-1	ASSDSWGGRTEAF
TRBD2	13	TRBV7-2	TRBJ2-5	ASSLLAGGPETQY
.	15	TRBV7-9	TRBJ1-4	ASSSAPTGSLREKLF
TRBD1	14	TRBV11-2	TRBJ1-1	ASSSTGTGRNTEAF
.	11	TRBV27	TRBJ1-5	ASSLTGYQPQH
.	13	TRBV15	TRBJ1-1	ATMFGGNMNTEAF
TRBD1	13	TRBV29-1	TRBJ2-1	SVATDRGPWNEQF